Listed here are 15 T cell receptor beta chains from one sample, sequenced in a study of T cell repertoires in cytomegalovirus infection. The antigens of these receptors remain unknown. Using its own MiXCR run on the reads, TCRdb lists one record per CDR3 protein. This table has 250,000 to 300,000 distinct CDR3 sequences, 22% appearing once. The sequencing here drew on cultured PBMCs, taken from culture after CMV antigen stimulation. These receptors were collected from a human donor in good health (CMV status not recorded). Some clones in this sample may be carry-over from other donors' samples.

This clonotype was observed at least ten times. This chain uses TRBV7-2 with TRBJ2-5; 14 nucleotides align to TRBD2. Germline V gene sequence: CDR1 SGHTA, CDR2 FQGNSA. The CDR3 sequence is 18 residues long. Trimming cost V 5 bases and J 2 bases; bases outside gene matches: 10. In nucleotides, the CDR3 is TGTGCCAGCAGCCCGTTGGGACTAGCGGGAGCGGGTCAAGAGACCCAGTACTTC. This gives the protein CASSPLGLAGAGQETQYF.

In its sample, this clonotype was seen many times. V is TRBV7-9 and J is TRBJ2-7; D gene unclear. Trimming cost V 0 bases and J 0 bases, with 15 bases left between them. Germline V CDR1 and CDR2: SEHNR, FQNEAQ (reference sequence). The CDR3 extends over 17 amino acids. CDR3 bases: TGTGCCAGCAGCTTAGCTACAGCCTACAGTAGCTCCTACGAGCAGTACGTC. The encoded protein is CASSLATAYSSSYEQYV.

This clonotype turned up a few times. The chain couples TRBV7-3 to TRBJ2-1, with 10 nucleotides matching TRBD2. CDR3 length: 15 amino acids. The V gene end was trimmed by 5 bases and the J gene end by 4 bases; junction bases not matched to a gene: 5. The V gene's germline CDR1 is SGHTA and CDR2 FQGTGA. The CDR3 DNA sequence: TGTGCCAGCAGCGTGGGACTAGCGCGATACAATGAGCAGTTCTTC. The encoded protein is CASSVGLARYNEQFF.

This clonotype was detected ten times or more. The chain has TRBV6-6 and TRBJ2-7; 8 positions match TRBD2. Per the germline V gene, CDR1 is MNHNY and CDR2 is SVGAGI (reference sequence). The J segment lost 5 bases and the V segment lost 2 bases, leaving 5 bases of the junction unmatched. This CDR3 has 14 amino acids. CDR3 loop: CASSYVGTRDEQYF. The CDR3 nucleotides are TGTGCCAGCAGTTACGTCGGGACTAGGGACGAGCAGTACTTC.

The V call is TRBV7-9, the J call TRBJ1-4, with 7 bases matching TRBD1. Germline CDR1 SEHNR, CDR2 FQNEAQ (reference sequence). The V gene end was trimmed by 5 bases and the J gene end by 0 bases; junction bases not matched to a gene: 6. The CDR3 has 16 residues. CDR3 nucleotides: TGTGCCAGCAGCCCTAGACAGGGCCCAACTAATGAAAAACTGTTTTTT. Translating gives CASSPRQGPTNEKLFF.

This clonotype was picked up a small number of times. This chain connects TRBV12-3 or TRBV12-4 to TRBJ2-1; 9 bases are shared with TRBD1. The CDR3 is 17 amino acids. V was pared by 6 bases and J by 7 bases, with 16 bases of the junction left unmatched. DNA of the CDR3: TGTGCCAGCAGGCCCAAACTCACAGGGGGCAGGTGGAATGAGCAGTTCTTC. Its translation: CASRPKLTGGRWNEQFF.

The chain has TRBV6-2 or TRBV6-3 and TRBJ2-7; 11 nucleotides match TRBD2. V shed 2 bases and J 0 bases; nucleotides not matched to a gene: 3. This CDR3 has 16 residues. CDR1 is MNHEY, CDR2 SVGEGT, per germline. The CDR3 nucleotides are TGTGCCAGCAGTTACGGCGGGACTAGCGGCTCCTACGAGCAGTACGTC. Translation: CASSYGGTSGSYEQYV.

This clonotype appeared once. This chain links TRBV9 with TRBJ1-6, with D hard to call. Germline loops: CDR1 SGDLS, CDR2 YYNGEE. Trimming took 3 bases from V and 5 from J, leaving 6 bases between them. The CDR3 extends over 13 amino acids. This CDR3 is CASSGPNNSPLHF. DNA for the CDR3: TGTGCCAGCAGCGGGCCCAATAATTCACCCCTCCACTTT.

The chain links TRBV27 to TRBJ2-3; D is uncertain. Germline values: CDR1 MNHEY, CDR2 SMNVEV (reference sequence). This CDR3 has 14 residues. Trimming took 7 bases from V and 0 from J, leaving 11 bases between them. The CDR3 DNA reads as TGTGCCAGCATGGTAGGCGGAAGCACAGATACGCAGTATTTT. Amino acid sequence: CASMVGGSTDTQYF.

CDR3 coding DNA: TGTGCCAGCAGTCTACTGCTGGGGGGACAACCAAATCAGCCCCAGCATTTT. Its protein product is CASSLLLGGQPNQPQHF. The chain links TRBV6-2 or TRBV6-3 to TRBJ1-5, with D perhaps TRBD1 (6 bases). Germline V CDR1 and CDR2: MNHEY, SVGEGT. The CDR3 spans 17 residues. Between the trimmed V and J ends, which lost 5 bases and 4 bases, there was a span of 21 bases.

Only a few counts were recorded for this clonotype. The J gene is TRBJ1-5, the V gene TRBV20-1; TRBD1 is a possible D gene (5 bases). CDR3 length equals 15 residues. V lost 1 base and J lost 2, with 12 bases in between. Germline lookup yields CDR1 DFQATT and CDR2 SNEGSKA (reference sequence). CDR3 in DNA: TGCAGTGCTAGAGTCGACAGTGGCCGCAATCAGCCCCAGCATTTT. This translates into CSARVDSGRNQPQHF.

This clonotype was observed at least ten times. The chain carries TRBV18 and TRBJ1-2; 7 nucleotides align to TRBD1. Per the germline V gene, CDR1 is KGHSH and CDR2 is LQKENI. Unmatched junction bases numbered 7, after V lost 3 bases and J lost 3 bases. The CDR3 is made up of 15 amino acids. The CDR3 DNA reads as TGTGCCAGCTCACCCAGGGGGGCTGGCGACTATGGCTACACCTTC. This gives the protein CASSPRGAGDYGYTF. The full variable domain, with the rest looked up from reference TRBV18 and TRBJ1-2, is NAGVMQNPRHLVRRRGQEARLRCSPMKGHSHVYWYRQLPEEGLKFMVYLQKENIIDESGMPKERFSAEFPKEGPSILRIQQVVRGDSAAYFCASSPRGAGDYGYTFGSGTRLTVV.

The chain uses TRBV2 and TRBJ2-7; a weak D match, TRBD2 (5 bases). The CDR3 is 11 amino acids. Trimming removed 6 bases at V and 6 bases at J, with 9 bases between. The germline gives CDR1 SNHLY, CDR2 FYNNEI. CDR3 nucleotides: TGTGCCAGCAGGGGAGATGGCGAGCAGTACGTC. Translation gives CASRGDGEQYV.

This clonotype has at least ten counts. The chain combines TRBV12-5 with TRBJ2-1; 9 nucleotides match TRBD2. CDR3 length equals 19 residues. CDR1 is LGHNT and CDR2 is FRNRAP in the germline V gene. V dropped 5 bases and J dropped 4; count of bases not matched to a gene: 18. CDR3 residues: CASGAFVGAGGPLYNEQFF. The CDR3 DNA sequence: TGTGCTAGTGGTGCGTTCGTCGGGGCGGGAGGGCCGTTGTACAATGAGCAGTTCTTC.

Here the CDR3 DNA reads TGTGCCAGCAGCTCCCCTACAGATACGCAGTATTTT. Its protein is CASSSPTDTQYF. V is TRBV7-9 and J is TRBJ2-3; D unresolved. This CDR3 has 12 residues. V gave up 4 bases and J gave up 3 bases, with 5 bases separating them. Germline CDR1 and CDR2: SEHNR and FQNEAQ (reference sequence). Complete variable domain (other parts from reference TRBV7-9 and TRBJ2-3): DTGVSQNPRHKITKRGQNVTFRCDPISEHNRLYWYRQTLGQGPEFLTYFQNEAQLEKSRLLSDRFSAERPKGSFSTLEIQRTEQGDSAMYLCASSSPTDTQYFGPGTRLTVL.